This TCR beta chain comes out of a study of human T cells and chemical hapten exposure. Germline lookup yields CDR1 DFQATT and CDR2 SNEGSKA (reference sequence). CDR3 length: 17 residues. The V segment lost 6 bases and the J segment 0 bases; nucleotides outside the gene matches: 12. TCRdb reprocessed the RACE reads with MiXCR, giving one entry per CDR3 protein. The sample records around 380,000 distinct CDR3 sequences, approximately 5.8% being singletons. The time point here: pre-sensitization, week 0. Treatment given: therapeutic diphenylcyclopropenone sensitization with weekly scalp DPC. This TCR came from a woman aged 18-29 years with alopecia areata. Some clones in this sample may be carry-over from other donors' samples. This sample comprised whole blood, obtained in connection with sensitization to the hapten diphenylcyclopropenone (DPC). The chain uses TRBV20-1 and TRBJ2-2, with TRBD1 matching over 8 bases. CDR3: CSANGLLTGANTGELFF. CDR3 nucleotide sequence: TGCAGTGCCAACGGATTATTGACAGGGGCGAACACCGGGGAGCTGTTTTTT.